This T cell receptor beta chain is from a study of OX40 agonist ivuxolimab in advanced cancers. The CDR3 is 14 amino acids. V lost 6 bases to trimming and J lost 0 bases, with 11 bases between them. Per germline, CDR1 KGHSH and CDR2 LQKENI. Libraries were prepared by immunoSEQ multiplex PCR; TCRdb keeps only in-frame clonotypes and omits some of them. Here the sample spans tens of thousands of clones, about 89% being singletons. The chain couples TRBV18 to TRBJ1-1; D not certain. The sample consisted of CD4+ or CD8+ T cells sorted from blood, taken in a trial of the OX40 agonist ivuxolimab. This receptor was identified in an adult with an advanced solid tumor such as melanoma, head and neck, liver or kidney cancer. The CDR3 loop is CASSPYELNTEAFF. The CDR3 DNA sequence: TGTGCCAGCTCCCCTTACGAGTTGAACACTGAAGCTTTCTTT.